These 16 T cell receptor beta chains were sequenced from one sample in a study of cytomegalovirus exposure and HLA in healthy donors. PCR involved 60 Vbeta and 13 Jbeta primers. Only in-frame clones appear in the TCRdb table, and some are missing; sequencing was by immunoSEQ multiplex PCR. The sample includes 95,000 to 100,000 clones, about 80% of them seen just once. The sequencing sample was made of PBMCs. These receptors originate from a man aged 35 to 55 in good health and CMV-seronegative.

The chain is built from TRBV13 and TRBJ1-6; D is undetermined. This CDR3 has 13 residues. V dropped 0 bases and J dropped 14 bases, with 11 bases sitting between them. Germline values: CDR1 PRHDT, CDR2 FYEKMQ (reference sequence). CDR3 sequence: CASSLGRSTTLHF. In DNA form, the CDR3 reads TGTGCCAGCAGCTTAGGCAGGTCTACCACCCTCCACTTT.

The chain uses TRBV28 and TRBJ2-1; 7 positions agree with TRBD2. The V segment lost 6 bases and the J segment 0 bases; nucleotides outside the gene matches: 5. Germline V lookup: CDR1 MDHEN, CDR2 SYDVKM. This CDR3 is 15 amino acids long. Written as DNA, the CDR3 is TGTGCCAGCAGGCCCGGGGGGAGCTCCTACAATGAGCAGTTCTTC. Its protein product is CASRPGGSSYNEQFF.

This clone was seen only once. The gene calls are TRBV7-9 and TRBJ2-3; D gene ambiguous. This CDR3 region has 16 residues. V lost 2 bases, J lost 2 bases, and 14 bases lay in between. Germline V lookup: CDR1 SEHNR, CDR2 FQNEAQ (reference sequence). The CDR3 reads CASSLLTTEDTDTQYF. CDR3 sequence (DNA): TGTGCCAGCAGCTTACTTACGACCGAGGACACAGATACGCAGTATTTT.

The genes are TRBV11-2 and TRBJ1-1, with 9 positions matching TRBD1. This CDR3 contains 16 residues. Germline CDR1 is SGHAT and CDR2 is FQNNGV. J lost 4 bases, V lost 4 bases, and 10 bases had no gene match. CDR3 residues: CASSSTTGGGGTEAFF. CDR3 nucleotides: TGTGCCAGCAGCTCAACGACAGGGGGAGGGGGCACTGAAGCTTTCTTT.

V is TRBV29-1 and J is TRBJ1-2; D gene ambiguous. CDR3 length: 12 residues. Trimming shortened V by 3 bases and J by 7 bases, and 12 bases separated the two germline ends. Germline CDR1 reads SQVTM; CDR2 reads ANQGSEA. The CDR3 region has the DNA TGCAGCGTTGATGAGACCGGGTCTGGCTACACCTTC. It is translated as CSVDETGSGYTF.

This chain connects TRBV5-6 to TRBJ1-1; possible D gene TRBD1, 6 bases. This CDR3 spans 15 amino acids. Trimming took off 4 bases at V and 4 bases at J, with 17 bases between the two ends. The germline gives CDR1 SGHDT, CDR2 YYEEEE. The CDR3 reads CASSVLGTTLTEAFF. CDR3 coding DNA: TGTGCCAGCAGCGTCCTCGGGACAACCCTCACTGAAGCTTTCTTT.

The chain links TRBV7-8 to TRBJ1-1; 7 bases match TRBD1. The CDR3 spans 13 residues. V dropped 5 bases and J dropped 8; count of bases not matched to a gene: 8. Looked up from germline, CDR1 is SGHVS and CDR2 is FQNEAQ. The CDR3 loop is CASSPRDRVEAFF. The CDR3 DNA follows: TGTGCCAGCAGCCCGCGAGACAGGGTCGAAGCTTTCTTT. Full variable domain (rest looked up from reference TRBV7-8 and TRBJ1-1): GAGVSQSPRYKVAKRGQDVALRCDPISGHVSLFWYQQALGQGPEFLTYFQNEAQLDKSGLPSDRFFAERPEGSVSTLKIQRTQQEDSAVYLCASSPRDRVEAFFGQGTRLTVV.

J is TRBJ1-1 and V is TRBV10-3, with D possibly TRBD1 on 6 matching bases. Germline CDR1 and CDR2: ENHRY and SYGVKD. This CDR3 comprises 14 residues. V was trimmed by 2 bases and J by 4 bases, leaving 11 bases between them. The CDR3 protein is CAISERGGTTEAFF. CDR3 DNA: TGTGCCATCAGTGAGAGGGGGGGGACCACTGAAGCTTTCTTT.

The rearrangement joins TRBV7-8 to TRBJ2-3; the D gene is possibly TRBD1 (5 bases). Per the germline V gene, CDR1 is SGHVS and CDR2 is FQNEAQ. The CDR3 totals 14 residues. The V gene lost 4 bases and the J gene lost 10 bases, with 18 bases spanning the gap. The CDR3 bases are TGTGCCAGCAGCTACGGTAGGGGAACTTCAGCGCAGTATTTT. This encodes CASSYGRGTSAQYF.

Comments on this clone: At one end the junction does not follow the germline gene, possibly because of a read error. The chain has TRBV28 and TRBJ2-4, with 8 bases aligning to TRBD1. CDR3 length: 16 amino acids. Germline lookup yields CDR1 MDHEN and CDR2 SYDVKM. This CDR3 reads CASNHRGALAKSIQYF. CDR3 sequence (DNA): TGTGCCAGCAACCACAGGGGGGCCCTGGCCAAAAGCATTCAGTACTTC.

The gene calls are TRBV7-2 and TRBJ2-7; 9 bases are a match to TRBD2. The length of the CDR3 is 13 residues. CDR1 and CDR2 (germline): SGHTA, FQGNSA. V was pared by 4 bases and J by 6 bases, with 4 bases of the junction left unmatched. In nucleotides, the CDR3 is TGTGCCAGCAGCTCCGGGACTAGCTTCGAGCAGTACTTC. Translation gives CASSSGTSFEQYF.

The gene calls are TRBV15 and TRBJ1-4; D is ambiguous. V was trimmed by 0 bases and J by 1 base, leaving 6 bases between them. Per the germline V gene, CDR1 is LNHNV and CDR2 is YYDKDF (reference sequence). This CDR3 comprises 15 residues. The DNA for the CDR3 is TGTGCCACCAGCAGAGATCCAGGAACTAATGAAAAACTGTTTTTT. It translates to CATSRDPGTNEKLFF.

The chain combines TRBV10-3 with TRBJ1-5; TRBD1 matches at 8 bases. Germline V CDR1 and CDR2: ENHRY, SYGVKD. The CDR3 covers 19 residues. V trimming: 0 bases; J trimming: 0 bases; junction bases outside the gene matches: 10. CDR3 nucleotides: TGTGCCATCAGTGAGTCGGCGACAGGGGACCTATATAGCAATCAGCCCCAGCATTTT. Amino acids: CAISESATGDLYSNQPQHF.

The chain employs TRBV5-6 and TRBJ1-2; 8 nucleotides agree with TRBD1. The CDR3 runs 14 residues. J was trimmed by 2 bases and V by 4 bases; bases with no gene match: 4. Germline V lookup: CDR1 SGHDT, CDR2 YYEEEE. The CDR3 DNA reads as TGTGCCAGCAGCGGAGGACAGGGCAACTATGGCTACACCTTC. Residues: CASSGGQGNYGYTF.

The chain is built from TRBV6-4 and TRBJ1-2, with unresolved D. Trimming shortened V by 0 bases and J by 4 bases, and 18 bases separated the two germline ends. The germline gives CDR1 MRHNA, CDR2 SNTAGT. The CDR3 runs to 17 residues. CDR3 nucleotides: TGTGCCAGCAGTGACTCTTTTGGAGGTGGCAGCCGCTATGGCTACACCTTC. This sequence encodes CASSDSFGGGSRYGYTF.

This chain connects TRBV4-3 to TRBJ2-1; perhaps TRBD2 as D (6 bases). V shed 0 bases and J shed 4 bases, with 10 bases lying between them. CDR3 length: 15 residues. Germline CDR1 reads LGHNA; CDR2 reads YSLEER. The CDR3 nucleotides read TGCGCCAGCAGCCAAGAGGGGGACTTATACAATGAGCAGTTCTTC. Its translation: CASSQEGDLYNEQFF.